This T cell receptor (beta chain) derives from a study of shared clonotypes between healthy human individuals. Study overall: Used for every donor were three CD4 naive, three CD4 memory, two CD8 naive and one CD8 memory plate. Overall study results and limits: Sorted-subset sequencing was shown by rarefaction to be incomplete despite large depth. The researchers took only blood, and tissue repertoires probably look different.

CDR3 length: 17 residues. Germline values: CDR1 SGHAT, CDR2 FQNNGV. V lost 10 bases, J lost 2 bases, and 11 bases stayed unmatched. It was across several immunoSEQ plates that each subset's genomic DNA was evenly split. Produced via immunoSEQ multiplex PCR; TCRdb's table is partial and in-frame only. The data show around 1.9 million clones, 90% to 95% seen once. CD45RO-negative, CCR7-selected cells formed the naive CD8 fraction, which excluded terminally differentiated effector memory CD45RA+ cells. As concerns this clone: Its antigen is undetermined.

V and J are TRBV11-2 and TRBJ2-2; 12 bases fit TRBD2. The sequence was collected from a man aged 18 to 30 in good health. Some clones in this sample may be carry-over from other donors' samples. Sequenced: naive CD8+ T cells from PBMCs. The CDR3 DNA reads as TGTGCCACCTTAAGCCCACTAGCGGGAGGAAACACCGGGGAGCTGTTTTTT. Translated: CATLSPLAGGNTGELFF.